This is a list of T cell receptor beta chains from one sample in a study of blood T cell repertoires in COVID-19. Repertoires were generated with immunoSEQ multiplex PCR, while TCRdb's copy carries only in-frame clones and drops some. The sample includes over 300,000 clones, more than 70% of them seen just once. Sample: peripheral blood. The receptors stem from a man between 40 and 49 years old with acute or convalescent COVID-19. Both conserved end residues are part of each CDR3. The D gene is left open where the match is weak. Size tells how often a clone was seen (once, few, many) or the class of an expanded clone, and some rows leave it out.

V gene	clone size	J gene	D gene	CDR3 DNA	CDR3 protein
TRBV6-5	.	TRBJ2-5	.	TGTGCCAGCAGTTACTCGAATTGGAGACTCATGGAGACCCAGTACTTC	CASSYSNWRLMETQYF
TRBV28	.	TRBJ1-2	.	TGTGCCAGCTCAAGGTGGAGGGAACCCTATGGCTACACCTTC	CASSRWREPYGYTF
TRBV19	.	TRBJ2-4	TRBD2	TGTGCCAGCAACACGGGGGGAGAAGCCAAAAACATTCAGTACTTC	CASNTGGEAKNIQYF
TRBV18	.	TRBJ1-2	.	TGTGCCAGCTCACCCCCCGGACAGCCAACCTTAGGCTACACCTTC	CASSPPGQPTLGYTF
TRBV28	.	TRBJ2-1	TRBD2	TGTGCCAGCAGTTCGACTAGCGGAAGCTACAATGAGCAGTTCTTC	CASSSTSGSYNEQFF
TRBV5-1	.	TRBJ1-1	.	TGCGCCAGCAGCTTGGGAGACACTGAAGCTTTCTTT	CASSLGDTEAFF
TRBV28	.	TRBJ2-7	.	TGTGCCAGCAGTTTGTGGCGGGGAACCATTCTACCCTCCTACGAGCAGTACTTC	CASSLWRGTILPSYEQYF
TRBV5-5	.	TRBJ2-7	TRBD1	TGTGCCAGCAGCTGGGGACAGGGGGAGTACGAGCAGTACTTC	CASSWGQGEYEQYF
TRBV6-4	.	TRBJ1-5	.	TGTGCCAGCAGTGCGGGAAGCAATCAGCCCCAGCATTTT	CASSAGSNQPQHF
TRBV5-4	.	TRBJ2-3	TRBD1	TGTGCCAGCAACCTCCGGGACAGGGCAACGGATACGCAGTATTTT	CASNLRDRATDTQYF
TRBV6-1	.	TRBJ1-1	TRBD1	TGTGCCAGCAGTGACGCCGGGACAGGGGACACTGAAGCTTTCTTT	CASSDAGTGDTEAFF
TRBV7-9	.	TRBJ2-3	TRBD2	TGTGCCAGCAGCCTCCGCCTAGCGGGAGGGTTCCCAGATACGCAGTATTTT	CASSLRLAGGFPDTQYF
TRBV19	.	TRBJ1-2	.	TGTGCCAGTAGTATACCTCCGGAGGACAGAAGCCTGAACTATGGCTACACCTTC	CASSIPPEDRSLNYGYTF
TRBV2	few	TRBJ2-7	TRBD2	TGTGCCAGCAGGGCTTATGGGACTAGCGGGAGGAGCGAGCAGTACTTC	CASRAYGTSGRSEQYF
TRBV12-5	.	TRBJ2-7	TRBD1	TGTGCTAGTGGGCAGGGGGCCTCCGAGCAGTACTTC	CASGQGASEQYF
TRBV13	.	TRBJ2-2	TRBD1	TGTGCCAGCAGCTTTAACAGGGGGCGCGTCGGGGAGCTGTTTTTT	CASSFNRGRVGELFF
TRBV3-1/TRBV3-2	.	TRBJ1-5	.	TGTGCCAGCAGCCAATCCGGACAGCGCAATCAGCCCCAGCATTTT	CASSQSGQRNQPQHF
TRBV21-1	.	TRBJ2-3	.	TGTGCCAGCAGCACGAGGGGGGGGACTAGCGGGAACACAGATACGCAGTATTTT	CASSTRGGTSGNTDTQYF
TRBV2	.	TRBJ2-7	.	TGTGCCAGCAGCCCAGGGGATTGGATCGAGCAGTACTTC	CASSPGDWIEQYF
TRBV20-1	.	TRBJ1-4	.	TGCAGTGCTAGTAGCCAGGGAGGGGAAAAACTGTTTTTT	CSASSQGGEKLFF
TRBV14	.	TRBJ2-4	TRBD2	TGTGCCAGCAGCCAAGGGGCGGGGGACGCCAAAAACATTCAGTACTTC	CASSQGAGDAKNIQYF
TRBV7-2	.	TRBJ2-1	.	TGTGCCAGCAGCTTATTACTAGCCTCCAATGAGCAGTTCTTC	CASSLLLASNEQFF
TRBV19	.	TRBJ1-5	TRBD1	TGTGCCAGTAGCCTCCCGACAGGGGGCGTTCAGCCCCAGCATTTT	CASSLPTGGVQPQHF
TRBV28	.	TRBJ2-7	.	TGTGCCAGCAGTCCTGGGGGCACCTTCTCCTACGAGCAGTACTTC	CASSPGGTFSYEQYF
TRBV7-3	.	TRBJ2-7	TRBD1	TGTGCCAGCAGCTTGGGGACAGGGAATTCCGAGCAGTACTTC	CASSLGTGNSEQYF
TRBV12-5	.	TRBJ2-7	.	TGTGCTAGTGGCCCCGACAGTCACTACGAGCAGTACTTC	CASGPDSHYEQYF
TRBV20-1	.	TRBJ2-7	.	TGCAGTGTACTACAGGGCTACGAGCAGTACTTC	CSVLQGYEQYF
TRBV19	.	TRBJ1-1	.	TGTGCCAGTAGTATTGATTGGGGACAAGAAGCTTTCTTT	CASSIDWGQEAFF
TRBV20-1	once	TRBJ2-1	TRBD2	TGCAGTGCTGGTGGACTAGCGGGCCGCTCCTACAATGAGCAGTTCTTC	CSAGGLAGRSYNEQFF
TRBV4-1	.	TRBJ1-1	TRBD1	TGCGCCAGCAGTCAGACAGGGGCCACTGAAGCTTTCTTT	CASSQTGATEAFF
TRBV29-1	.	TRBJ1-1	.	TGCAGCGTTGAAGATTCGGGCCCCAGGGGCCTACATGAAGCTTTCTTT	CSVEDSGPRGLHEAFF
TRBV15	.	TRBJ1-2	.	TGTGCCACCAGCAGAGATTGGGGAGATAATAACTATGGCTACACCTTC	CATSRDWGDNNYGYTF
TRBV7-2	once	TRBJ2-3	TRBD2	TGTGCCAGCAGCACAATCCTAGCGGGCCCCCCTAGAACAGATACGCAGTATTTT	CASSTILAGPPRTDTQYF
TRBV13	.	TRBJ1-1	.	TGTGCCAGCAGCCAGGTGAACACTGAAGCTTTCTTT	CASSQVNTEAFF
TRBV6-2/TRBV6-3	.	TRBJ2-7	.	TGTGCCAGCAGCCATCCGGGACAAGTACGCGAGCAGTACTTC	CASSHPGQVREQYF
TRBV20-1	.	TRBJ1-2	.	TGCAGTGCTAGTACAGGGACGGGAGGCTACACCTTC	CSASTGTGGYTF
TRBV7-8	.	TRBJ2-2	TRBD2	TGTGCCAGCAGCTTAGCGATCCTAGCGGGATATGACGGGGAGCTGTTTTTT	CASSLAILAGYDGELFF
TRBV7-9	.	TRBJ1-6	TRBD1	TGTGCCAGCAGCTTAGCTCGGACAGGCACGTATAATTCACCCCTCCACTTT	CASSLARTGTYNSPLHF
TRBV30	.	TRBJ1-6	.	TGTGCCTGGAGTACTCCAGGGAAAAGGGCCCTCCACTTT	CAWSTPGKRALHF
TRBV5-4	.	TRBJ2-1	TRBD2	TGTGCCAGCAGCCCCGGACTAGCGATGCTCCATGAGCAGTTCTTC	CASSPGLAMLHEQFF
TRBV5-1	.	TRBJ1-1	.	TGCGCCAGCAGCTTGACAGGGGAAGCTTTCTTT	CASSLTGEAFF
TRBV19	once	TRBJ2-1	TRBD1	TGTGCCAGTAGTATAGGGACCGGGACAGGGGTGGGTGAGCAGTTCTTC	CASSIGTGTGVGEQFF
TRBV30	.	TRBJ2-3	.	TGTGCCTGGAGGAGGGAGGGCACAGATACGCAGTATTTT	CAWRREGTDTQYF
TRBV5-4	once	TRBJ1-1	.	TGTGCCAGCAGCTTAGGACAAACTGAAGCTTTCTTT	CASSLGQTEAFF
TRBV19	.	TRBJ2-7	TRBD2	TGTGCCAGTAGTATTGCGGGAGTGGGCGAGCAGTACTTC	CASSIAGVGEQYF
TRBV19	few	TRBJ1-6	TRBD1	TGTGCCAGTAGTAAGGGGGCGCACAATTCACCCCTCCACTTT	CASSKGAHNSPLHF
TRBV19	once	TRBJ2-7	TRBD1	TGTGCCAGCCAAAATCAGCCGGGACAGGTCTACGAGCAGTACTTC	CASQNQPGQVYEQYF
TRBV4-2	.	TRBJ2-3	TRBD2	TGTGCCAGCAGCCACGACTACACTAGCGGGGGCACAGATACGCAGTATTTT	CASSHDYTSGGTDTQYF
TRBV21-1	.	TRBJ1-5	.	TGTGCCAGCGCGGGGGGGGAGACGCGTTATAGCAATCAGCCCCAGCATTTT	CASAGGETRYSNQPQHF
TRBV25-1	.	TRBJ1-5	TRBD1	TGTGCCAGCAGTGATTCCCGACAGGGCGGTAATCAGCCCCAGCATTTT	CASSDSRQGGNQPQHF
TRBV7-3	.	TRBJ1-6	TRBD1	TGTGCCAGCAGCGAACAGGGGAGTGGTTCACCCCTCCACTTT	CASSEQGSGSPLHF
TRBV4-1	.	TRBJ2-3	.	TGCGCCAGCAGCCAAGGCCCTCCAACGGGGGGCGGCACAGATACGCAGTATTTT	CASSQGPPTGGGTDTQYF
TRBV4-2	.	TRBJ2-7	.	TGTGCCAGCAGCCAGACCTCAGGGATGCCCTCCTACGAGCAGTACTTC	CASSQTSGMPSYEQYF
TRBV7-2	.	TRBJ2-7	.	TGTGCCAGCAGCAAACAGGGAATAGTCTCGGGCGAGCAGTACTTC	CASSKQGIVSGEQYF
TRBV6-5	once	TRBJ2-1	TRBD1	TGTGCCAGCACCCGGGACAGGGAAGTTTACAATGAGCAGTTCTTC	CASTRDREVYNEQFF